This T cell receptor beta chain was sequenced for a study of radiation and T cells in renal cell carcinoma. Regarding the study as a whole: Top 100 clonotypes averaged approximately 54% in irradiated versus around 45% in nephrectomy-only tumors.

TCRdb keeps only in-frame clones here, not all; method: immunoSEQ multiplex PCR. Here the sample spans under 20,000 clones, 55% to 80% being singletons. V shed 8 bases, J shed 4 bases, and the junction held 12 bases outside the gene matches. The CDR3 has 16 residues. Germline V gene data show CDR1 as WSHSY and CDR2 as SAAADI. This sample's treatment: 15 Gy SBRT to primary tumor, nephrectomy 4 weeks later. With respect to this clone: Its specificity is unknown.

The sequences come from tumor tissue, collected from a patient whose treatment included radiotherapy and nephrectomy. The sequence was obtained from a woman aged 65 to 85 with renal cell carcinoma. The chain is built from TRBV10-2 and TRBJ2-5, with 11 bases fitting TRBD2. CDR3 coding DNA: TGCGCCAGCCGTGGGCCTAGCGGGGGGCCGGGAGAGACCCAGTACTTC. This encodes CASRGPSGGPGETQYF.